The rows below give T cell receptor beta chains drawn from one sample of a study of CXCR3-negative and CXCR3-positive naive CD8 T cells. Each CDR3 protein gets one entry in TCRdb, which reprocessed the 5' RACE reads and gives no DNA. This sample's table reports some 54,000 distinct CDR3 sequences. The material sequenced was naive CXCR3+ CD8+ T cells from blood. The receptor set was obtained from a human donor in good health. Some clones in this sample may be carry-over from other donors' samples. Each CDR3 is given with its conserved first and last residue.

CDR3 protein: CASSDSNTDTQYF
V gene: TRBV6-4
J gene: TRBJ2-3

CDR3 protein: CASSQGTSSSYEQYF
V gene: TRBV7-9
J gene: TRBJ2-7

CDR3 protein: CSASTGQVDLYGYTF
V gene: TRBV20-1
J gene: TRBJ1-2

CDR3 protein: CASSLETEAFF
V gene: TRBV4-3
J gene: TRBJ1-1

CDR3 protein: CASSWEDTQYF
V gene: TRBV6-6
J gene: TRBJ2-3

CDR3 protein: CASGGGTELAKNIQYF
V gene: TRBV12-5
J gene: TRBJ2-4

CDR3 protein: CASSNRDRVLFGELFF
V gene: TRBV12-3/TRBV12-4
J gene: TRBJ2-2

CDR3 protein: CSVVGGYSGNTIYF
V gene: TRBV29-1
J gene: TRBJ1-3

CDR3 protein: CSVEMDGGELFF
V gene: TRBV29-1
J gene: TRBJ2-2

CDR3 protein: CASSDGTGSADTQYF
V gene: TRBV2
J gene: TRBJ2-3

CDR3 protein: CASTLKRGEQYF
V gene: TRBV28
J gene: TRBJ2-7

CDR3 protein: CASSPQSGLASYNEQFF
V gene: TRBV7-8
J gene: TRBJ2-1

CDR3 protein: CASSLDSGDSYEQYF
V gene: TRBV28
J gene: TRBJ2-7

CDR3 protein: CASSDSGGYTGELFF
V gene: TRBV9
J gene: TRBJ2-2

CDR3 protein: CASSAGTAYEQYF
V gene: TRBV4-3
J gene: TRBJ2-7

CDR3 protein: CASSQAVNYGYTF
V gene: TRBV4-3
J gene: TRBJ1-2

CDR3 protein: CASSQDARGLKEKLFF
V gene: TRBV4-3
J gene: TRBJ1-4

CDR3 protein: CASIFTGELFF
V gene: TRBV2
J gene: TRBJ2-2

CDR3 protein: CASSFSTSYEQYF
V gene: TRBV28
J gene: TRBJ2-7

CDR3 protein: CASSYHLNYEQYF
V gene: TRBV12-3/TRBV12-4
J gene: TRBJ2-7